Sequencing of this TCR beta chain was carried out in a study of cytomegalovirus exposure and HLA in healthy donors. Background on the study: The roughly 110 validation repertoires used the same platform as the roughly 720 first-cohort repertoires (as reported by a later analysis).

Generated by immunoSEQ multiplex PCR, the TCRdb table keeps only in-frame clones and is missing some. Of fewer than 150,000 clones in the sample, 88% were seen once. This CDR3 is 13 amino acids long. The germline V gene encodes CDR1 SNHLY and CDR2 FYNNEI. V lost 7 bases to trimming and J lost 5 bases, with 12 bases between them. Study findings and constraints: Cytomegalovirus-associated TCR beta chains were listed, numbering under 200. In vitro assays verified that a few CMV-associated chains recognized CMV antigens specifically. A later analysis found first-cohort TCR clusters tended to co-occur in the 90 to 150 validation repertoires.

Regarding this clone: Its target is unknown.

The sequence came from a young man in good health and CMV-seronegative. The chain recombines TRBV2 with TRBJ1-5; no clear D gene. What was sequenced was PBMCs. The CDR3 is CASIPVRHQPQHF. The CDR3 DNA reads as TGTGCCAGCATCCCGGTTCGCCATCAGCCCCAGCATTTT.